Below are 20 T cell receptor beta chains sequenced from a single sample in a study of read filtering for tumor transcriptome and immune sequencing (dated by TCRdb to the early 2020s). Sequencing took place on an Illumina HiSeq 4000. TCR libraries were built from 400 ng RNA with the Immunoverse kit, using molecular barcoded adaptors covering alpha/delta and beta/gamma chains. The public reads were reanalyzed by TCRdb: fastp trimming at Q25, MiXCR alignment, in-frame beta chains only. Under each unique CDR3 protein, matching rows form one entry showing the most common genes and DNA. This sample holds 30,000 to 35,000 distinct CDR3 sequences; approximately 18% were observed only once. Clones ranked in the top ten supply around 15% of the sample. The sample consisted of a population of CD138-negative cells sorted from bone marrow. What this sample's cell subset or site label stands for: bone marrow mononuclear cells depleted of CD138+ plasma/myeloma cells by negative magnetic selection. These receptors were collected from a donor aged 40 or older with multiple myeloma.

As for this clonotype: An end of the junction does not agree with germline; a read error may underlie this. The chain links TRBV6-2 or TRBV6-3 to TRBJ1-5, with D perhaps matching TRBD1 (6 bases). The CDR3 contains 14 residues. Germline lookup yields CDR1 MNHEY and CDR2 SVGEGT. CDR3 sequence reads: CASSYGGGNQPRHF. CDR3 DNA sequence: TGTGCCAGCAGTTACGGGGGGGGCAATCAGCCCCGGCATTTT.

As for this clonotype: A read error may be the cause here, since a much bigger clone is one base away. The V gene is TRBV20-1, the J gene TRBJ2-1; TRBD2 matches 7 bases. CDR3 size: 14 residues. Germline V CDR1 and CDR2: DFQATT, SNEGSKA (reference sequence). The CDR3 region is CGASSLAAYNEQFF. For the CDR3, the DNA is TGCGGTGCTAGTAGTCTAGCGGCCTACAATGAGCAGTTCTTC.

This clonotype was observed a handful of times. Germline is not matched at one junction end, which may reflect a read error. The genes are TRBV28 and TRBJ2-1; a weak D match, TRBD1 (6 bases). From germline, CDR1 is MDHEN and CDR2 SYDVKM. This CDR3 contains 14 residues. Here the CDR3 reads CASSPGVPYSEQFF. As DNA, the CDR3 is TGCGCCAGCAGTCCAGGGGTCCCCTACAGTGAGCAGTTCTTC.

This clonotype has a count of ten or more. The rearrangement links TRBV12-3 or TRBV12-4 to TRBJ1-2, with D possibly TRBD1 on 6 matching bases. The CDR3 length is 15 residues. V was cut by 8 bases and J by 1 base, with 17 bases left in between. In DNA form, the CDR3 reads TGTGCCAGCGTTCCCCCTACAGGGATTAACTATGGCTACACCTTC. Its translation is CASVPPTGINYGYTF.

This clonotype was recorded at least ten times. V usage is TRBV7-6 and J usage is TRBJ2-5, with TRBD1 matching over 7 bases. Germline lookup yields CDR1 SGHVS and CDR2 FNYEAQ. This CDR3 contains 19 residues. V lost 5 bases, J lost 4 bases, and 22 bases stayed unmatched. The CDR3: CASSLKGVTGVPSRETQYF. CDR3 nucleotides: TGTGCCAGCAGCCTGAAAGGAGTTACAGGGGTCCCATCTAGAGAGACCCAGTACTTC.

This clonotype was found many times. The CDR3 reads CASSLAGGSDTQYF. As DNA, the CDR3 is TGTGCCAGCAGCTTAGCGGGAGGTTCAGATACGCAGTATTTT. The chain is built from TRBV7-9 and TRBJ2-3, with D possibly matching TRBD2 (6 bases). This CDR3 spans 14 amino acids. V was clipped by 0 bases and J by 4 bases, with 8 bases between them. Germline V CDR1 and CDR2: SEHNR, FQNEAQ (reference sequence). Looking up the rest from reference TRBV7-9 and TRBJ2-3 gives the full variable domain: DTGVSQNPRHKITKRGQNVTFRCDPISEHNRLYWYRQTLGQGPEFLTYFQNEAQLEKSRLLSDRFSAERPKGSFSTLEIQRTEQGDSAMYLCASSLAGGSDTQYFGPGTRLTVL.

The table lists this clonotype with many counts. This sequence may be a read error, since a much larger clone differs from it by one base. The chain links TRBV6-5 to TRBJ2-5; possibly TRBD1 for D (6 bases). This CDR3 has 14 residues. V lost 4 bases to trimming and J lost 9 bases, with 18 bases between them. The germline gives CDR1 MNHEY, CDR2 SVGAGI. The CDR3 DNA reads as TGTGCCAGCAGTTCTGGGCCAGGGGTTGAGGCCCAGTACTTC. As protein: CASSSGPGVEAQYF.

Many counts were recorded for this clonotype. This chain uses TRBV20-1 with TRBJ2-1; D perhaps matches TRBD1 (5 bases). V lost 5 bases, J lost 4 bases, and 21 bases lay in between. The CDR3 covers 16 residues. Germline V gene lookup returns CDR1 DFQATT and CDR2 SNEGSKA (reference sequence). CDR3 region: CSASSPQGGFYNEQFF. CDR3 nucleotide sequence: TGCAGTGCTTCATCCCCCCAGGGTGGTTTTTACAATGAGCAGTTCTTC.

This clonotype was seen at least ten times. The chain joins TRBV12-3 or TRBV12-4 to TRBJ2-4, with D possibly TRBD2 on 6 matching bases. V was shortened by 4 bases and J by 0 bases, with 13 bases between the two germline ends. CDR3 length: 16 amino acids. DNA for the CDR3: TGTGCCAGCAGTTCTGGAGGGGTACTAGCCAAAAACATTCAGTACTTC. Translation gives CASSSGGVLAKNIQYF.

This clonotype was seen many times. The chain combines TRBV10-3 with TRBJ1-3, with D tentatively TRBD1 (6 bases). CDR1 and CDR2 (germline): ENHRY, SYGVKD. V was cut by 4 bases and J by 8 bases, with 15 bases left in between. CDR3 size: 14 residues. CDR3 in amino acids: CAISAPGAKDTIYF. The CDR3 DNA sequence: TGTGCCATCAGTGCGCCGGGGGCGAAGGACACCATATATTTT.

At least ten counts were recorded for this clonotype. The V and J genes are TRBV4-2 and TRBJ2-3; 8 bases align to TRBD2. This CDR3 is 16 amino acids long. Trimming cost V 0 bases and J 8 bases; bases outside gene matches: 10. Germline V CDR1 and CDR2: LGHNA, YNFKEQ. The CDR3 DNA sequence: TGTGCCAGCAGCCAAGATCCGGGGGGGACCTTTGGTACGCAGTATTTT. Protein sequence: CASSQDPGGTFGTQYF.

About this clonotype itself: A much larger clone lies one base from this, so it may be a read error. The chain combines TRBV5-1 with TRBJ2-1; D is ambiguous. CDR3 length equals 11 residues. Germline assignment: CDR1 SGHRS and CDR2 YFSETQ. This CDR3 is CASGEFDEQSF. The CDR3 DNA is TGCGCCAGCGGAGAGTTCGATGAGCAGTCCTTC.

Regarding this clonotype: The missing conserved phenylalanine or tryptophan at the end of this CDR3 makes a read error likely. The chain combines TRBV28 with TRBJ1-1; D uncertain. Germline loops: CDR1 MDHEN, CDR2 SYDVKM. The CDR3 loop spans 14 amino acids. Deletions cut 5 bases from V and 0 bases from J, with 10 bases between. DNA of the CDR3: TGTGCCAGCAGTCGGAAGGAAATGAACACTGAAGCTTTCATT. It encodes CASSRKEMNTEAFI.

A remark on this clonotype: The germline gene is not matched at one end of the junction; a read error may be the cause. V is TRBV7-6 and J is TRBJ2-1, with D possibly TRBD2 on 6 matching bases. The length of the CDR3 is 16 residues. Germline-derived CDR1 and CDR2 are SGHVS and FNYEAQ. CDR3: CASSLVGRPSYDEQFF. In nucleotides, the CDR3 is TGTGCCAGCAGCTTAGTTGGGAGGCCCTCCTACGATGAGCAGTTCTTC.

The table lists this clonotype with a few counts. The rearrangement uses TRBV3-1 and TRBJ2-7; 8 nucleotides align to TRBD2. Unmatched junction bases numbered 5, after V lost 0 bases and J lost 1 base. Germline V gene sequence: CDR1 LGHDT, CDR2 YNNKEL (reference sequence). CDR3 size: 16 residues. As DNA, the CDR3 is TGTGCCAGCAGCCAAGATCTGCTAGCGGGTTCCTACGAGCAGTACTTC. It encodes CASSQDLLAGSYEQYF.

This clonotype is judged medium-sized. V and J are TRBV7-9 and TRBJ2-5, with 10 bases matching TRBD1. Germline CDR1 SEHNR, CDR2 FQNEAQ (reference sequence). The CDR3 sequence is 15 residues long. V gave up 8 bases and J gave up 6 bases; unmatched junction bases: 12. The CDR3 spells CASQPRDRGEQTQYF. The CDR3 DNA is TGTGCCAGCCAGCCCCGGGACAGGGGAGAACAGACCCAGTACTTC.

This clonotype was counted at least ten times. The rearrangement links TRBV20-1 to TRBJ2-1; no firm D call. Trimming took off 5 bases at V and 0 bases at J, with 20 bases between the two ends. CDR1 and CDR2 from the germline V gene are DFQATT and SNEGSKA (reference sequence). The CDR3 has 17 residues. CDR3 in DNA: TGCAGTGCTCCCCCTGGGCTATCTTCGCGCTCCTACAATGAGCAGTTCTTC. Its translation: CSAPPGLSSRSYNEQFF.

This sequence joins TRBV3-1 and TRBJ2-3; D perhaps matches TRBD1 (6 bases). The CDR3 consists of 14 residues. V dropped 4 bases and J dropped 1 base, with 9 bases sitting between them. Germline CDR1 reads LGHDT; CDR2 reads YNNKEL (reference sequence). Here the CDR3 reads CASSPGARTDTQYF. The CDR3 coding sequence is TGTGCCAGCAGCCCAGGGGCCCGCACAGATACGCAGTATTTT.

In its sample, this clonotype was seen many times. The CDR3 loop reads CASVHGVGGNEQFF. CDR3 DNA sequence: TGTGCCAGCGTGCACGGTGTGGGCGGCAATGAGCAGTTCTTC. The chain has TRBV12-3 or TRBV12-4 and TRBJ2-1; the D is unclear. This CDR3 has 14 amino acids. Trimming took off 8 bases at V and 6 bases at J, with 17 bases between the two ends.

Many counts were recorded for this clonotype. The chain couples TRBV20-1 to TRBJ1-5, with D perhaps TRBD1 (5 bases). Trimming cost V 6 bases and J 1 base, with 16 bases left between them. Per germline, CDR1 DFQATT and CDR2 SNEGSKA (reference sequence). The CDR3 sequence is 15 residues long. The CDR3 loop reads CSALRGGASNQPQHF. CDR3 in DNA: TGCAGTGCCCTAAGGGGAGGGGCGAGCAATCAGCCCCAGCATTTT.